Described below is a single TCR beta chain sequence and its context. The CDR3 length is 15 residues. Germline loops: CDR1 MDHEN, CDR2 SYDVKM. Deletions cut 6 bases from V and 6 bases from J, with 21 bases between. This record belongs to a study of cytomegalovirus exposure and HLA in healthy donors. Produced via immunoSEQ multiplex PCR; TCRdb's table is partial and in-frame only. This repertoire shows roughly 300,000 clones, around 90% found once; its top ten account for 1.2%. The chain joins TRBV28 to TRBJ2-7; TRBD2 is a possible D gene (6 bases). The sequence was collected from a woman in her twenties or thirties in good health and CMV-seropositive. Input material: PBMCs. CDR3 nucleotide sequence: TGTGCCAGCAGCCCCTGGAGGGCCGTAGTCGGCGAGCAGTACTTC. This codes for CASSPWRAVVGEQYF.